The rows below give T cell receptor beta chains drawn from one sample of a study of blood T cell repertoires in COVID-19. The data were produced by immunoSEQ multiplex PCR, yet TCRdb's version contains in-frame clones alone and is incomplete. The sample holds approximately 300,000 clones, under 90% seen once. The sequencing sample was made of PBMCs or T cells enriched from blood (not recorded which). The receptor set was obtained from a woman aged 18-29 years who had recovered from COVID-19. Both conserved end residues are part of each CDR3. A D gene is named only where the DNA matches it firmly. The size of a clone is reported for some rows only, either as once, few or many, or as a class for expanded clones.

>TRBD2|TRBJ2-1|few|TRBV24-1
CATQREFGNEQFF
TGTGCCACCCAGCGGGAGTTCGGCAATGAGCAGTTCTTC
>-|TRBJ2-1|-|TRBV4-1
CASSHANMGREQFF
TGCGCCAGCAGCCACGCAAACATGGGCAGGGAGCAGTTCTTC
>-|TRBJ1-3|-|TRBV5-1
CASSLAGGFGNTIYF
TGCGCCAGCAGCTTGGCCGGGGGTTTCGGAAACACCATATATTTT
>-|TRBJ2-7|few|TRBV7-9
CASSPPGVAEQYF
TGTGCCAGCAGCCCGCCAGGTGTGGCCGAGCAGTACTTC
>-|TRBJ1-5|-|TRBV19
CASSIELGPGQPQHF
TGTGCCAGTAGTATAGAGCTGGGGCCGGGTCAGCCCCAGCATTTT
>TRBD1|TRBJ1-3|-|TRBV30
CAWRPFFRTGRSGNTIYF
TGTGCCTGGAGGCCTTTCTTTCGGACAGGGAGGTCTGGAAACACCATATATTTT
>-|TRBJ2-2|-|TRBV4-1
CASSPQGSAGELFF
TGCGCCAGCAGCCCTCAGGGATCTGCCGGGGAGCTGTTTTTT
>-|TRBJ2-5|-|TRBV2
CASSVRLSETQYF
TGTGCCAGCAGTGTACGCCTATCGGAGACCCAGTACTTC
>-|TRBJ1-1|-|TRBV18
CASSPLDKNTEAFF
TGTGCCAGCTCACCGTTGGACAAGAACACTGAAGCTTTCTTT
>-|TRBJ2-2|-|TRBV19
CASSNRDTGELFF
TGTGCCAGTAGTAACAGGGACACCGGGGAGCTGTTTTTT
>-|TRBJ1-1|-|TRBV29-1
CGGYKPEGTEAFF
TGCGGTGGATATAAACCGGAGGGCACTGAAGCTTTCTTT
>-|TRBJ2-2|few|TRBV18
CASSPQRQGGTGELFF
TGTGCCAGCTCACCACAGCGTCAGGGTGGCACCGGGGAGCTGTTTTTT
>TRBD1|TRBJ2-1|-|TRBV9
CASSEKGQPYNEQFF
TGTGCCAGCAGCGAGAAGGGACAGCCGTACAATGAGCAGTTCTTC
>-|TRBJ2-5|-|TRBV5-4
CASSPQLGGVETQYF
TGTGCCAGCAGCCCCCAGTTAGGGGGAGTGGAGACCCAGTACTTC
>TRBD1|TRBJ1-2|-|TRBV4-2
CASSQAITGGAGGYTF
TGTGCCAGCAGCCAAGCTATCACAGGGGGCGCGGGTGGCTACACCTTC
>TRBD1|TRBJ1-6|-|TRBV5-1
CASSIDRGLGNSPLHF
TGCGCCAGCAGCATTGACAGGGGCCTGGGGAATTCACCCCTCCACTTT
>-|TRBJ1-2|few|TRBV25-1
CASSDGNYGYTF
TGTGCCAGCAGTGACGGGAACTATGGCTACACCTTC
>-|TRBJ1-1|once|TRBV18
CASSPFDLRRDTEAFF
TGTGCCAGCTCACCTTTCGACCTCCGGAGGGACACTGAAGCTTTCTTT
>TRBD1|TRBJ1-1|-|TRBV5-1
CASSKGASTEAFF
TGCGCCAGCAGCAAGGGGGCCTCCACTGAAGCTTTCTTT
>TRBD2|TRBJ2-7|-|TRBV28
CASSGGGPYSYEQYF
TGTGCCAGCTCGGGGGGGGGTCCTTACTCCTACGAGCAGTACTTC
>-|TRBJ1-6|-|TRBV7-3
CASSLGYRENSPLHF
TGTGCCAGCAGCTTAGGTTACAGAGAAAATTCACCCCTCCACTTT
>-|TRBJ2-2|-|TRBV28
CASSSAGAWTGELFF
TGTGCCAGCAGCTCGGCGGGGGCGTGGACCGGGGAGCTGTTTTTT
>-|TRBJ2-5|-|TRBV29-1
CSLYGGETQYF
TGCAGCCTCTACGGGGGAGAGACCCAGTACTTC
>-|TRBJ2-3|-|TRBV11-3
CASSLAGRHTDTQYF
TGTGCCAGCAGCTTAGCAGGGCGCCACACAGATACGCAGTATTTT
>TRBD2|TRBJ2-7|-|TRBV9
CASSVGLAGTYEQYF
TGTGCCAGCAGCGTAGGACTAGCGGGGACATACGAGCAGTACTTC
>-|TRBJ2-7|-|TRBV18
CASSSSQGLTYEQYF
TGTGCCAGCTCATCAAGCCAGGGGTTGACCTACGAGCAGTACTTC
>-|TRBJ1-2|-|TRBV4-1
CASSQDLWTVYTF
TGCGCCAGCAGCCAAGATCTATGGACAGTCTACACCTTC
>-|TRBJ1-2|-|TRBV7-8
CASSLGSGGGYTF
TGTGCCAGCAGCTTAGGCTCGGGGGGTGGCTACACCTTC
>TRBD1|TRBJ2-1|few|TRBV24-1
CATSDSGQSSSYNEQFF
TGTGCCACCAGTGACTCGGGACAGAGCAGCTCCTACAATGAGCAGTTCTTC
>-|TRBJ2-7|-|TRBV6-5
CASSYRDTSYEQYF
TGTGCCAGCAGTTACAGGGACACCTCCTACGAGCAGTACTTC
>TRBD2|TRBJ2-1|-|TRBV7-3
CASSLTWTSVKNEQFF
TGTGCCAGCAGCTTAACCTGGACTAGCGTTAAGAATGAGCAGTTCTTC
>TRBD1|TRBJ1-2|-|TRBV6-5
CASSYGRGGDGYTF
TGTGCCAGCAGTTACGGGAGAGGGGGCGATGGCTACACCTTC
>-|TRBJ2-7|-|TRBV4-1
CASSTDSSTYEQYF
TGCGCCAGCAGTACAGACAGTTCAACCTACGAGCAGTACTTC
>TRBD1|TRBJ1-2|few|TRBV29-1
CSVGAQGARGYTF
TGCAGCGTTGGGGCGCAGGGGGCGCGAGGCTACACCTTC
>TRBD2|TRBJ2-1|-|TRBV10-2
CASSLGGAGPYNEQFF
TGCGCCAGCAGCCTCGGAGGAGCGGGACCCTACAATGAGCAGTTCTTC
>-|TRBJ2-7|-|TRBV18
CASSPPGQRDYEQYF
TGTGCCAGCTCACCCCCGGGACAAAGGGACTACGAGCAGTACTTC
>-|TRBJ2-5|-|TRBV5-1
CASSFYRDGETQYF
TGCGCCAGCAGCTTCTACAGGGACGGGGAGACCCAGTACTTC
>-|TRBJ1-3|once|TRBV30
CAWSGGGAGNTIYF
TGTGCCTGGAGTGGCGGAGGGGCTGGAAACACCATATATTTT
>-|TRBJ1-1|-|TRBV21-1
CASNSTEAFF
TGTGCCAGCAACAGCACTGAAGCTTTCTTT
>TRBD1|TRBJ1-1|-|TRBV28
CASTQGDRGRTEAFF
TGTGCCAGCACTCAGGGGGACAGGGGACGGACTGAAGCTTTCTTT
>-|TRBJ1-2|-|TRBV25-1
CASSGTALNYGYTF
TGTGCCAGCAGTGGGACAGCTCTTAACTATGGCTACACCTTC
>-|TRBJ2-1|-|TRBV5-6
CASSFVGVPGVMNEQFF
TGTGCCAGCAGCTTCGTCGGGGTTCCGGGAGTAATGAATGAGCAGTTCTTC
>-|TRBJ1-1|-|TRBV21-1
CASSKRGQGGNTEAFF
TGTGCCAGCAGCAAACGCGGACAGGGAGGGAACACTGAAGCTTTCTTT
>TRBD2|TRBJ2-7|-|TRBV5-1
CASSFELADTYEQYF
TGCGCCAGCAGCTTCGAACTAGCGGATACCTACGAGCAGTACTTC
>TRBD1|TRBJ2-7|-|TRBV6-5
CASNPRDRQSHEQYF
TGTGCCAGCAATCCCCGGGACAGACAATCCCACGAGCAGTACTTC
>-|TRBJ2-7|once|TRBV6-1
CASSEARLEIYEQYF
TGTGCCAGCAGTGAAGCGCGGCTAGAAATCTACGAGCAGTACTTC
>-|TRBJ1-5|-|TRBV19
CASSSGTREQPQHF
TGTGCCAGTAGTTCCGGGACAAGGGAACAGCCCCAGCATTTT
>TRBD1|TRBJ1-5|-|TRBV9
CASSTGGSNQPQHF
TGTGCCAGCAGTACAGGGGGCTCCAATCAGCCCCAGCATTTT
>-|TRBJ2-3|-|TRBV3-1/TRBV3-2
CASSRQVGSTDTQYF
TGTGCCAGCAGCCGACAGGTCGGCAGCACAGATACGCAGTATTTT
>TRBD2|TRBJ2-1|-|TRBV6-1
CASSDIGTSGRAYNEQFF
TGTGCCAGCAGTGACATCGGGACTAGCGGGAGAGCCTACAATGAGCAGTTCTTC
>-|TRBJ1-1|-|TRBV30
CAWSVLTVNTEAFF
TGTGCCTGGAGTGTCCTGACAGTGAACACTGAAGCTTTCTTT
>TRBD1|TRBJ2-7|-|TRBV3-1/TRBV3-2
CASSQVGAGTGAYEQYF
TGTGCCAGCAGCCAAGTAGGTGCCGGGACAGGGGCCTACGAGCAGTACTTC